This T cell receptor beta chain originates from a study of cytomegalovirus exposure and HLA in healthy donors (dated by TCRdb to 2016 to 2017). Describing the broader study: An earlier analysis of 587 of the donors reported about 280 Gb of sequence data and 117 million unique TCR beta sequences obtained from some 170 million T cells. Donor age, sex, ethnicity and CMV serostatus were collected together with the repertoire data. Of the approximately 400 genotyped donors, about 80% fell in the genetic ancestry cluster associated with self-reported Caucasian donors. To predict cytomegalovirus infection status, the study combined high-throughput TCR immunosequencing, statistical association of individual TCRs with disease status, and machine learning. The study aimed to test whether signatures of past pathogen exposure could be identified by cataloging public T cell receptors. Roughly 320 gigabases of sequencing data and tens of millions of unique TCR sequences made up an early release that covered several hundred HLA-typed donors. All discovery cohort repertoires had been generated using a single sequencing platform. Along with the roughly 700-subject first cohort, a separate validation cohort of around 110 different subjects was used. In a later genetic analysis, genome-wide SNP genotypes for about 65% of the roughly 700 donors were used, and that subset was treated as a discovery cohort. The study used immunosequencing to profile the T cell repertoires of 666 subjects and linked those repertoires to cytomegalovirus serostatus. A later analysis re-examined previously published TCR beta repertoires from about 670 donors and added high-resolution HLA genotyping to investigate patterns of TCR occurrence. An earlier analysis of 500 to 750 of the donors applied high-throughput TCR beta sequencing to assess whether each TCR beta V gene segment acted as functional or pseudogenic. The number of donors typed differed by locus, with about 629-630 for A, B, C, DRB1 and DQB1, over 500 for DQA1, under 610 for DPA1, and some 470 for DPB1. Across about 370 genotyped donors of the cohort, an average of about 250,000 unique TCR beta nucleotide sequences per donor were sequenced, and 15% to 20% of those sequences were non-productive. Rather than using new phenotypic data, the later analysis identified candidate immune exposures from TCR beta sequences and from how often those sequences occurred across donors. Both class I and class II loci were covered by HLA typing, at four-digit resolution. A handful of DR-DQ haplotypes were treated as single units for association and clustering because of strong linkage in the cohort.

Study-level results and caveats: In a later analysis, several top co-occurrence clusters were reported to appear linked to parvovirus B19, influenza, CMV and Epstein-Barr virus. The authors suggested that the approach could potentially be extended to other disease states and immunological phenotypes. For the cohort, immune exposure information was limited to CMV serostatus. Compared with the approximately 710-donor mean, donors in an Asian-associated ancestry cluster had fewer N-insertions in productive TCRs, according to a later genetic analysis. Sequencing depth was assumed to be roughly uniform across donors in the presence/absence analyses, though that assumption may not hold. In the study, some 180 TCR beta chains were listed as associated with cytomegalovirus. Because counts were too low, roughly 18 rarely observed V segments, including chromosome 9 orphons, were left out of the earlier analysis of some 640 of the donors. Because HLA typing was unavailable for some donors at each locus, only the typed subset was used in association tests. Across donors, most TCR sequences were observed very rarely, whereas some public TCRs were present in many individuals. A later genetic analysis associated a missense DCLRE1C variant with V-gene and J-gene trimming of TCR beta chains, and an independent cohort replicated the association. Some IMGT-functional V segments, including TRBV6-2 and TRBV6-3, could not be told apart with the 87-base-pair reads, so those segments were excluded. The sequencing pipeline was judged likely to have produced a cluster of highly shared sequence variants as a technical artifact. In a later analysis, TCR association rates were found to vary across HLA loci, with the most associated TCRs seen for DRB1 alleles and the fewest for HLA-C alleles. When HLA alleles, especially DR and DQ, strongly co-occurred, attributing TCR associations to individual alleles was difficult. The classifier was reported to diagnose cytomegalovirus status with high specificity and sensitivity in both the original and validation cohorts. In vitro tests confirmed that three of the cytomegalovirus-associated TCR beta chains recognize cytomegalovirus antigens. Linkage disequilibrium might explain the correlated functional status among segregating V segments, but an unknown experimental factor could not be ruled out. In an earlier analysis of approximately 590 of the donors, most TCR beta V segments appeared in productive rearrangements about 87% or about 30% of the time, broadly matching IMGT annotations. This cohort had only TCR beta chains sequenced, and the lack of alpha or paired-chain data limited which features could be detected. A further reported finding was that TCR beta sequences accurately predicted the HLA-A and HLA-B alleles for most subjects in the first cohort. Most CMV-associated TCR beta chains appeared to be HLA-restricted in a later analysis, and the HLA associations seemed to be driven largely by CMV exposure. A later analysis associated about 18,000 TCR beta sequences with specific HLA alleles at a false discovery rate of 0.05. In a later analysis, HLA-associated TCR beta chains were found to be more clonally expanded and to have lower generation probabilities than equally common non-associated chains.

The germline V and J ends show losses of 3 bases and 4 bases respectively, and no gene match explains 9 bases of the junction. Reading the germline V gene (reference sequence) gives CDR1 SEHNR and CDR2 FQNEAQ. The CDR3, from cysteine to phenylalanine, totals 17 residues. Only the CDR3 region is kept as DNA, spanning 51 bases read in frame from base 1. Libraries were prepared through the immunoSEQ multiplex PCR assay. A mixture of 60 forward primers for TCR Vbeta segments and 13 reverse primers for TCR Jbeta segments was used in the multiplex PCR. The CDR3 region of rearranged TCR beta genes was amplified from genomic DNA by a multiplex PCR assay. The Illumina HiSeq System was used to sequence the amplified TCR beta libraries as 87-base-pair reads. In the original analysis: Across the roughly 700 repertoires, a later analysis counted 78 million or so unique TCR beta chains, 8.5 million to 12 million of which were shared by at least two donors. A nearest-neighbor algorithm error-corrected the raw reads and collapsed the reads into unique sequences, merging closely related sequences to remove PCR and sequencing errors. CDR3 sequences were aligned to IMGT reference sequences to assign V, D and J gene segments. For a sequence to be retained, a match of at least six nucleotides was required to both a V gene segment and a J gene segment. A rearrangement counted as productive if the CDR3 had no stop codons and remained in frame with V and J, and every other rearrangement counted as non-productive. Following IMGT convention, CDR3 was defined as the stretch from the second conserved V-encoded cysteine to the conserved J-encoded phenylalanine. The earlier analysis of more than 450 of the donors excluded sequences that lacked an unambiguous match to a single V gene segment. In an earlier analysis of more than 500 of the donors, a V segment was called functional when productive rearrangements were above 56.7%, and segregating when the standard deviation between donors exceeded 5%. A statistical classification framework was built to diagnose cytomegalovirus status from the catalog of TCR beta chain sequences. In a later analysis, TCR nucleotide sequences were compared against IMGT/GENE-DB human TR gene sequences so that V and J genes could be assigned. A later analysis assigned CDR3 sequences and most-parsimonious VDJ recombination scenarios with the TCRdist pipeline. In a later analysis, each TCR beta chain was defined by its CDR3 amino acid sequence together with its V-gene family, and reads lacking a unique V-gene family were excluded. In a later analysis, 500 to 700 highly shared, low-generation-probability nucleotide sequences were removed to address suspected cross-contamination and a sequencing artifact. In a later analysis, a clonal expansion index was calculated for each public chain from normalized within-repertoire ranks of inferred template counts. Generation probabilities in a later analysis came from a VDJ recombination model fitted to out-of-frame rearrangements, and those results were checked against IGoR. In a later analysis, hypergeometric tests were used to score TCR-TCR, TCR-HLA and TCR-CMV co-occurrence, with a repertoire-size bias correction applied to TCR pairs. To estimate false discovery rates, a later analysis permuted the HLA or CMV assignments 20 times. In a later analysis, co-occurring TCRs were grouped with DBSCAN, and TCRdist sequence similarity was added when clustering was performed within HLA-allele-positive subsets. For co-occurrence clustering, repertoires with fewer than 30,000 or more than 120,000 public chains were excluded, along with five repertoires with anomalous nucleotide sharing. What TCRdb holds here is the immuneACCESS table cut down to in-frame rearrangements. Part of the clones is not present; checked against another copy, under half of the missing clones reflect an unresolved V gene, and the others are unexplained. The V and J calls and the clone size are those of that table, but D and trimming were determined from the DNA. The sample yields about 110,000 clones; less than 80% were counted once. 6.5% to 8.5% of the sample belongs to the ten largest clones.

Note on this clone: What antigen it recognizes has not been identified. Base-call qualities are not available, and no considerably larger clone is one nucleotide away.

In total, over 600 healthy bone marrow donors made up the cohort. All cohort members were sampled while nominally healthy, although unrecorded immune exposures were likely present. The donor tested CMV seronegative and was one of the 352 seronegative cohort members. A peripheral blood sample was provided by each donor, and peripheral blood mononuclear cells were used for TCR beta sequencing. Genomic DNA was extracted from the blood cell samples with the Qiagen DNeasy Blood Extraction Kit. Sequencing was carried out using PBMCs. This TCR derives from a man under 40 in good health and CMV-seronegative. This sequence uses TRBV7-9 and TRBJ2-1, with 10 bases in between that match TRBD2. The CDR3 region has the sequence CASSFYLSSGSYNEQFF. The sequenced DNA is TGTGCCAGCAGCTTTTACCTATCTAGCGGGAGTTACAATGAGCAGTTCTTC.